This T cell receptor beta chain was observed in a study of blood T cell repertoires in COVID-19 (dated by TCRdb to the early 2020s). Background on the whole study: The collaborator samples originated in the United States, Italy and Spain and spanned the acute and convalescent phases of COVID-19. The material from the prospective study consisted of cDNA or gDNA derived from T cells, B-cell-depleted T cells, or PBMCs. The dataset comprised deeply sampled blood TCRbeta repertoires from subjects exposed to, actively infected with, or recovered from COVID-19. The repertoires were released in a freely available public database meant as a resource for research on the immune response to SARS-CoV-2. The samples were drawn from two sources: the first 160 participants of the ongoing ImmuneRACE study, and 1,200 or so subjects contributed by 6 global collaborators. Sample metadata almost always included a de-identified subject ID, COVID-19 status, age in years and sex. HLA class I and class II types, where available, came from metadata supplied by the sample provider rather than from assay-based typing.

What the authors observed across the whole study: How much clinical and demographic metadata was included differed by source and by participant, and the metadata was provided uncurated.

Details on this clone: Its specific antigen is unknown. No base qualities exist here, and no much larger clone lies one base off it.

The CDR3 has 13 amino acids, counting the end cysteine and phenylalanine. CDR3 DNA only is kept here, 39 bases in frame from base 1. V is cut by 2 bases and J by 1 base, and the space between the germline ends is 5 bases. The immunoSEQ Assay, a bias-controlled multiplex PCR, was used to amplify TCRbeta CDR3 regions from genomic DNA. From the authors' description of their analysis: The number of nucleated cells in each sample was estimated from the amplification of reference gene primers within the assay. To quantify the absolute abundance of each unique TCRbeta CDR3 rearrangement, sequence reads were collapsed and filtered. For each sample, productive Simpson clonality was calculated as the square root of Simpson's diversity index across productive rearrangements. TCRdb stores this immuneACCESS table with in-frame sequences only. Part of the clones is absent; in the studies checked, under half of the shortfall reflects unresolved V genes, and no reason is known for the rest. The V and J calls and the clone size are those of that table, but D and trimming were determined from the DNA. Within this sample are about 89,000 clones, with roughly 80% of them counted one time only. Under 50% of the sample belongs to the ten largest clones.

Whole blood was collected in K2EDTA tubes by collaborating institutions according to the institutions' own protocols. For TCRbeta analysis, collaborators shipped samples as frozen whole blood, isolated PBMCs, or DNA extracted from either of those sample types. This receptor was obtained from a human donor in a cohort sampled during active COVID-19. The chain uses TRBV12-3 or TRBV12-4 and TRBJ1-1; TRBD1 is a weak D gene call, 5 bases matching. Specimen: peripheral blood. The sequenced DNA: TGTGCCAGCAGTTTAACAGGGAACACTGAAGCTTTCTTT. The encoded protein is CASSLTGNTEAFF.